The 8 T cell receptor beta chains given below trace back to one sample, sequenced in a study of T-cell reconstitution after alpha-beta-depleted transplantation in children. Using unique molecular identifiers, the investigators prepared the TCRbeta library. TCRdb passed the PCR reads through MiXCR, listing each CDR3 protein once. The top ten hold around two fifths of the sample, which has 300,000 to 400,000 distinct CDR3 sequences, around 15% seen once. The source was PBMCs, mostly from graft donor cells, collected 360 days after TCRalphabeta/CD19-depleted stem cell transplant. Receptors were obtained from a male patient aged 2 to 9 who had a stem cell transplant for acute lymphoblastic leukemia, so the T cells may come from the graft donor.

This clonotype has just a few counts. The CDR3 region is CSARRLAGPYEQYF. The CDR3 DNA is TGCAGTGCTAGAAGACTAGCGGGACCCTACGAGCAGTACTTC. This chain links TRBV20-1 with TRBJ2-7; 11 bases map to TRBD2. CDR3 length equals 14 residues. Unmatched junction bases numbered 2, after V lost 2 bases and J lost 2 bases. CDR1 is DFQATT and CDR2 is SNEGSKA in the germline V gene (reference sequence).

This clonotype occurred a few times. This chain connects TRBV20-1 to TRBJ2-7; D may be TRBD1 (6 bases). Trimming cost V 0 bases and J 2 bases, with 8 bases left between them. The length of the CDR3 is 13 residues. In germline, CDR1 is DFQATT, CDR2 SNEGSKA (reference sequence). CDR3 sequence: CSARDGQTYEQYF. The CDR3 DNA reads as TGCAGTGCTAGAGATGGACAGACCTACGAGCAGTACTTC.

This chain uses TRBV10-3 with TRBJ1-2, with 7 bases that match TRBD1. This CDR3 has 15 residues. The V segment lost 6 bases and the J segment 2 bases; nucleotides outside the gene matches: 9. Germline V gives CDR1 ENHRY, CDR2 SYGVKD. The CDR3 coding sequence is TGTGCCATCAGCGATTGGGACAGAATGAACTATGGCTACACCTTC. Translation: CAISDWDRMNYGYTF.

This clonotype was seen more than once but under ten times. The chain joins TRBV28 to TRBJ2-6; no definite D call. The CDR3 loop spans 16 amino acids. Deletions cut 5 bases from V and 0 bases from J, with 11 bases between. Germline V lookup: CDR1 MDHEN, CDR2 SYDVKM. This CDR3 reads CASSQIWSSGANVLTF. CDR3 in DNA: TGTGCCAGCAGTCAAATATGGAGCTCTGGGGCCAACGTCCTGACTTTC.

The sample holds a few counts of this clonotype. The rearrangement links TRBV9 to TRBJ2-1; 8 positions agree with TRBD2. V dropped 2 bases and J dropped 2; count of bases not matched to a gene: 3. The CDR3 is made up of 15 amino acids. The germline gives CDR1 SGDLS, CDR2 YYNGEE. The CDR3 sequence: CASSVGLAPYNEQFF. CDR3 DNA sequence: TGTGCCAGCAGCGTCGGACTAGCTCCCTACAATGAGCAGTTCTTC.

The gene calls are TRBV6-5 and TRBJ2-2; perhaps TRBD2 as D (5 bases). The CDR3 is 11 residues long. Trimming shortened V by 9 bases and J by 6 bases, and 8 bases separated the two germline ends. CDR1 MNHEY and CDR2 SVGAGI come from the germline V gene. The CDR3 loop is CASKRAGELFF. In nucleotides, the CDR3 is TGTGCCAGTAAGAGGGCCGGGGAGCTGTTTTTT.

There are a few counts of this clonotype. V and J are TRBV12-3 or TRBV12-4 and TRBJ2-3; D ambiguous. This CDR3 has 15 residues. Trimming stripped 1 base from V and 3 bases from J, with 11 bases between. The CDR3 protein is CASSLGTIVTDTQYF. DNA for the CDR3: TGTGCCAGCAGTTTAGGAACTATTGTGACAGATACGCAGTATTTT.

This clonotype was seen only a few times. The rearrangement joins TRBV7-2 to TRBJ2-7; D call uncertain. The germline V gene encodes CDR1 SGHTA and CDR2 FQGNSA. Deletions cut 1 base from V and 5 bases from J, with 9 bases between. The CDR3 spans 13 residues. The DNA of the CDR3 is TGTGCCAGCAGCTTAGGACACCTCAACGAGCAGTACTTC. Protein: CASSLGHLNEQYF.